Following are 25 T cell receptor beta chains from one sample sequenced in a study of read filtering for tumor transcriptome and immune sequencing. This library used roughly 400 ng RNA and molecular barcoded adaptors spanning alpha/delta and beta/gamma chains. TCRdb re-called the reads through MiXCR, storing one row per CDR3 protein. This table has about 23,000 distinct CDR3 sequences, approximately 14% appearing once. The specimen sequenced was a population of CD138-negative cells sorted from bone marrow. Source of these receptors: a donor at least 40 years old with multiple myeloma.

This clonotype occurred many times. For the CDR3, the DNA is TGCAGTGCTAGACTACAGGGGGCGGTCGCTGAAGCTTTCTTT. This encodes CSARLQGAVAEAFF. V is TRBV20-1 and J is TRBJ1-1; 9 bases agree with TRBD1. Germline V CDR1 and CDR2: DFQATT, SNEGSKA (reference sequence). V shed 2 bases and J 6 bases; nucleotides not matched to a gene: 7. This CDR3 is 14 amino acids long.

This clonotype was seen ten or more times. This chain links TRBV11-3 with TRBJ2-1; TRBD2 matches 15 bases. From germline, CDR1 is SGHNT and CDR2 YENEEA. This CDR3 region has 16 residues. The J segment lost 7 bases and the V segment lost 4 bases, leaving 5 bases of the junction unmatched. The CDR3: CASSSTGTSGGNEQFF. In DNA, the CDR3 is TGTGCCAGCAGCTCCACCGGGACTAGCGGGGGGAATGAGCAGTTCTTC.

A note on this clonotype: A read error may produce the germline difference seen at one junction end. The J gene is TRBJ2-1, the V gene TRBV20-1; 10 bases are shared with TRBD2. This CDR3 contains 13 residues. The germline V gene encodes CDR1 DFQATT and CDR2 SNEGSKA (reference sequence). The CDR3 sequence is CRASGSSYNEHFF. The CDR3, as DNA: TGCAGAGCTAGCGGGAGCTCCTACAATGAGCACTTCTTC.

In this sample, this clonotype turned up many times. The V gene is TRBV29-1, the J gene TRBJ2-2; no definite D call. CDR3 length: 15 amino acids. Germline V CDR1 and CDR2: SQVTM, ANQGSEA. Trimming took 5 bases from V and 3 from J, leaving 16 bases between them. This CDR3 is CSVTSDAPDTGELFF. The CDR3 coding sequence is TGCAGCGTTACAAGTGACGCCCCGGACACCGGGGAGCTGTTTTTT.

This clonotype came up many times. A junction end diverges from the germline sequence, so it may reflect a read error. The chain has TRBV20-1 and TRBJ1-1; D perhaps matches TRBD1 (6 bases). Per germline, CDR1 DFQATT and CDR2 SNEGSKA (reference sequence). The CDR3 is made up of 13 amino acids. The CDR3 sequence is CGAVQQGNTEAFF. The CDR3, as DNA: TGCGGTGCTGTACAACAGGGGAACACTGAAGCTTTCTTT.

V gene TRBV4-1 combines with J gene TRBJ2-3; TRBD2 matches 10 bases. The CDR3 length is 16 residues. Germline V gene sequence: CDR1 MGHRA, CDR2 YSYEKL. V shed 4 bases, J shed 2 bases, and the junction held 6 bases outside the gene matches. Written as DNA, the CDR3 is TGCGCCAGCAGCCTTCTAAGCGGGAGGGTCACAGATACGCAGTATTTT. Protein sequence: CASSLLSGRVTDTQYF.

This clonotype was recorded at least ten times. The chain couples TRBV20-1 to TRBJ1-2; 11 bases are shared with TRBD1. The CDR3 loop spans 15 amino acids. Germline V gene lookup returns CDR1 DFQATT and CDR2 SNEGSKA (reference sequence). The V segment lost 6 bases and the J segment 3 bases; nucleotides outside the gene matches: 9. CDR3 sequence (DNA): TGCAGTGCCCAGGGGACAGGGGGAGGTCACTATGGCTACACCTTC. This codes for CSAQGTGGGHYGYTF.

As for this clonotype: One junction end disagrees with the germline gene, perhaps due to a read error. The chain links TRBV2 to TRBJ1-5; D remains ambiguous. The CDR3 is made up of 13 amino acids. Germline V gene lookup returns CDR1 SNHLY and CDR2 FYNNEI. The CDR3 region has the DNA TGTGCCAGCCGCGAGCCCCGCAATCAGCCCCTGCATTTT. It yields the protein CASREPRNQPLHF.

Notes on this clonotype: A far larger clone is only one base removed, so a read error is likely. The J gene is TRBJ2-3, the V gene TRBV7-2, with D tentatively TRBD1 (7 bases). The CDR3 contains 16 residues. In germline, CDR1 is SGHTA, CDR2 FQGNSA. Trimming shortened V by 4 bases and J by 1 base, and 15 bases separated the two germline ends. CDR3 DNA sequence: TGTGCCAGCAGCTGGGGCGGGGACAGCTGCACAGATACGCAGTATTTT. Translating gives CASSWGGDSCTDTQYF.

In its sample, this clonotype was seen a few times. This clone may be a read error of a much larger clone one base away. The J gene is TRBJ2-3, the V gene TRBV3-1, with D perhaps TRBD1 (5 bases). This CDR3 has 16 amino acids. CDR1 and CDR2 from the germline V gene are LGHDT and YNNKEL (reference sequence). CDR3 nucleotides: TGTGCCGGCAGCCAAGATGGGGCGTCTTTCGCAGATACGCAGTATTTT. Amino acid sequence: CAGSQDGASFADTQYF.

This clonotype was detected ten times or more. The rearrangement links TRBV6-6 to TRBJ2-2; the D is unclear. Germline V gene data show CDR1 as MNHNY and CDR2 as SVGAGI (reference sequence). The CDR3 runs to 12 residues. V dropped 6 bases and J dropped 10 bases, with 12 bases sitting between them. The CDR3 loop is CASSTKVEELFF. DNA of the CDR3: TGTGCCAGCAGCACGAAAGTGGAGGAGCTGTTTTTT.

This clonotype was counted between two and nine times. The chain is built from TRBV5-1 and TRBJ2-7, with D maybe TRBD1 (6 bases). Trimming left V 3 bases short and J 6 bases short, with 13 bases between. Germline loops: CDR1 SGHRS, CDR2 YFSETQ. The CDR3 extends over 13 amino acids. The CDR3 DNA is TGCGCCAGCAGCTACGACAGGTTCAGCGAGCAGTACTTC. Protein sequence: CASSYDRFSEQYF.

This clonotype was picked up many times. The genes are TRBV28 and TRBJ2-2, with D perhaps matching TRBD2 (6 bases). There are 16 residues in the CDR3. Germline loops: CDR1 MDHEN, CDR2 SYDVKM. The V end was cut by 7 bases, the J end by 4 bases, with 19 bases between. The CDR3 sequence is CASTLFGGAGTGELFF. The CDR3 nucleotides are TGTGCCAGCACCCTTTTCGGAGGGGCGGGCACCGGGGAGCTGTTTTTT.

Notes on this clonotype: A clone one base away is much larger, so this may be a read error. The rearrangement uses TRBV4-2 and TRBJ2-6; no reliable D call. From germline, CDR1 is LGHNA and CDR2 YNFKEQ. The CDR3 contains 15 residues. V was pared by 0 bases and J by 2 bases, with 5 bases between. Here the CDR3 DNA reads TGTGCCAGCAGCCAAGATAGGACTGGGGCCAACGTCCTGACTTTC. It codes for CASSQDRTGANVLTF.

Regarding this clonotype: A far larger clone lies a single base away; this is likely a read error. This chain joins TRBV3-2 and TRBJ2-7; the D call of TRBD2 is as the table states it, not checked on the DNA. TRBV3-2 is tagged as a pseudogene. The CDR3 is 13 residues long. Written as DNA, the CDR3 is TGTGCCGGCAGCACACGGGAGGGCTACGAGCAGTACTTC. It codes for CAGSTREGYEQYF.

The rearrangement joins TRBV12-3 or TRBV12-4 to TRBJ2-7; D may be TRBD1 (6 bases). The V end lost 5 bases, the J end lost 2 bases, and 16 bases lay between the germline ends. CDR3 size: 15 residues. For the CDR3, the DNA is TGTGCCAGCAGTCCCCCCACAGGGACCCCCTACGAGCAGTACTTC. It translates to CASSPPTGTPYEQYF.

There are a few counts of this clonotype. CDR3 loop: CASTRTGVEGEQYF. DNA for the CDR3: TGCGCCAGCACCAGGACAGGGGTGGAGGGCGAGCAGTACTTC. The gene calls are TRBV5-1 and TRBJ2-7, with 9 bases lining up with TRBD1. The germline CDR1 and CDR2 sequences are SGHRS and YFSETQ. V lost 6 bases and J lost 6; bases outside the gene matches: 10. The CDR3 extends over 14 amino acids.

This clonotype was seen repeatedly, ten times or more. The chain is built from TRBV20-1 and TRBJ2-7; D remains unclear. Trimming removed 0 bases from V and 2 bases from J, with 8 bases in between. In germline, CDR1 is DFQATT, CDR2 SNEGSKA (reference sequence). The CDR3 runs 13 residues. CDR3 amino acids: CSARDLLAYEQYF. DNA of the CDR3: TGCAGTGCTAGAGATCTTCTCGCCTACGAGCAGTACTTC.

In this sample, this clonotype turned up a few times. The CDR3 sequence: CASSSGGSTYEQYF. For the CDR3, the DNA is TGTGCCAGCAGCTCGGGCGGGTCGACCTACGAGCAGTACTTC. The genes are TRBV11-2 and TRBJ2-7; possibly TRBD2 for D (5 bases). Deletions cut 4 bases from V and 2 bases from J, with 12 bases between. The CDR3 runs to 14 residues. The germline CDR1 and CDR2 sequences are SGHAT and FQNNGV. Full variable domain (outside the CDR3, taken from reference TRBV11-2 and TRBJ2-7): EAGVAQSPRYKIIEKRQSVAFWCNPISGHATLYWYQQILGQGPKLLIQFQNNGVVDDSQLPKDRFSAERLKGVDSTLKIQPAKLEDSAVYLCASSSGGSTYEQYFGPGTRLTVT.

This rearrangement joins TRBV29-1 to TRBJ2-1, with 13 bases fitting TRBD2. From germline, CDR1 is SQVTM and CDR2 ANQGSEA. With 5 bases clipped from V and 8 bases from J, the junction kept 6 bases outside the gene matches. The CDR3 has 14 residues. CDR3 nucleotide sequence: TGCAGCGTTAGGACTAGCGGGAGCGGGGATGAGCAGTTCTTC. Protein sequence: CSVRTSGSGDEQFF.

In regard to this clonotype: Since a far larger clone is one base different, this is likely a read error. V and J are TRBV5-8 and TRBJ2-3, with TRBD1 as a possible D gene (5 bases). Trimming shortened V by 7 bases and J by 2 bases, and 17 bases separated the two germline ends. CDR1 is SGHTS and CDR2 is YDEGEE in the germline V gene. This CDR3 spans 15 amino acids. In DNA form, the CDR3 reads TGTGCCAGCGGCCCCGGACATACTGTCACAGATACGCAGTATTTT. The encoded protein is CASGPGHTVTDTQYF.

The table lists this clonotype with many counts. The V gene is TRBV5-1, the J gene TRBJ2-1; 8 bases are a match to TRBD2. The germline gives CDR1 SGHRS, CDR2 YFSETQ. V dropped 6 bases and J dropped 7; count of bases not matched to a gene: 12. This CDR3 has 15 residues. The CDR3 nucleotides are TGCGCCAGCATCGAGCAAGCGGGAGAGAGAAATGAGCAGTTCTTC. Encoded protein: CASIEQAGERNEQFF.

This clonotype was seen more than once but under ten times. The genes are TRBV28 and TRBJ2-4; D possibly corresponds to TRBD2 (6 bases). Trimming removed 6 bases at V and 5 bases at J, with 17 bases between. This CDR3 has 15 residues. The germline CDR1 and CDR2 sequences are MDHEN and SYDVKM. For the CDR3, the DNA is TGTGCCAGCAGCCCCTATTCTGGGAGGCAAAACATTCAGTACTTC. Its protein is CASSPYSGRQNIQYF. Supplemented by reference TRBV28 and TRBJ2-4, the full variable domain reads DVKVTQSSRYLVKRTGEKVFLECVQDMDHENMFWYRQDPGLGLRLIYFSYDVKMKEKGDIPEGYSVSREKKERFSLILESASTNQTSMYLCASSPYSGRQNIQYFGAGTRLSVL.

In its sample, this clonotype was seen many times. This sequence joins TRBV4-1 and TRBJ1-4; D may be TRBD1 (6 bases). This CDR3 contains 15 residues. Germline CDR1 MGHRA, CDR2 YSYEKL. The V end lost 5 bases, the J end lost 7 bases, and 17 bases lay between the germline ends. For the CDR3, the DNA is TGCGCCAGCAGCGCCTCCAGGGGAGGTAGTGAAAAACTGTTTTTT. Translating gives CASSASRGGSEKLFF.

At least ten counts were recorded for this clonotype. J is TRBJ2-1 and V is TRBV20-1, with D hard to call. Trimming left V 6 bases short and J 5 bases short, with 11 bases between. Germline CDR1 is DFQATT and CDR2 is SNEGSKA (reference sequence). The CDR3 is made up of 12 amino acids. CDR3 DNA sequence: TGCAGTGCGTATAGTATCCACAATGAGCAGTTCTTC. Protein product: CSAYSIHNEQFF.